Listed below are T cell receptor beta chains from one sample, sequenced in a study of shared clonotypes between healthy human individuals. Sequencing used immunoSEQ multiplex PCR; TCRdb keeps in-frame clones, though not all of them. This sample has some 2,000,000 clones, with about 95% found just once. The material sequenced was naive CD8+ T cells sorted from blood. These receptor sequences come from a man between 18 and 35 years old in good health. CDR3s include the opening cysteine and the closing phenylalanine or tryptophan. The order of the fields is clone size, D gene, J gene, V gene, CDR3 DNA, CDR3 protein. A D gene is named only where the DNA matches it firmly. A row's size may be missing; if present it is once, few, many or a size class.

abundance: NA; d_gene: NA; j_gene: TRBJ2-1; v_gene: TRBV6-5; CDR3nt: TGTGCCAGCGGTAACAATGAGCAGTTCTTC; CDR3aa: CASGNNEQFF
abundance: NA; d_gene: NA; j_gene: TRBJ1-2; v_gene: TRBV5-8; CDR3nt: TGTGCCAGCAGCGGATTCGTGGCAGGGTCTGACGGCTACACCTTC; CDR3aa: CASSGFVAGSDGYTF
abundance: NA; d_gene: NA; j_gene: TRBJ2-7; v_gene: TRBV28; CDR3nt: TGTGCCAGCAGTTTATTAGAGGGCCCCTACGAGCAGTACTTC; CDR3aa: CASSLLEGPYEQYF
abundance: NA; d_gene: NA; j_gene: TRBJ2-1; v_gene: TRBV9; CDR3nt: TGTGCCAGCAGCGAGGGGGGACAGTCCTACAATGAGCAGTTCTTC; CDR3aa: CASSEGGQSYNEQFF
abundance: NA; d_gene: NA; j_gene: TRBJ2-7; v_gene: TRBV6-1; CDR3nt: TGTGCCAGCAGTGAGTCAACAACAGGGACCTACGAGCAGTACTTC; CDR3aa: CASSESTTGTYEQYF
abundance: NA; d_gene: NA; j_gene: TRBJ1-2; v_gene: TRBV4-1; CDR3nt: TGCGCCAGCAGCCCGGGGGGAGACTATGGCTACACCTTC; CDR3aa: CASSPGGDYGYTF
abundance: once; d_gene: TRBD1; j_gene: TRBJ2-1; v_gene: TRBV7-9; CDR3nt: TGTGCCAGCAGCCCCCGGGACAGTCCCTACAATGAGCAGTTCTTC; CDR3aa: CASSPRDSPYNEQFF
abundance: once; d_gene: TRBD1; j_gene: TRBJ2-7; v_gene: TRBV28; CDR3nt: TGTGCCAGCAGTCAAAGGACAGGTGCCTACGAGCAGTACTTC; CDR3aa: CASSQRTGAYEQYF
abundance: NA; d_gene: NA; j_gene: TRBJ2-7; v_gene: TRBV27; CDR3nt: TGTGCCAGCAGTTTTAGTCGGTATGCTTGGCAGTACTTC; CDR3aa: CASSFSRYAWQYF
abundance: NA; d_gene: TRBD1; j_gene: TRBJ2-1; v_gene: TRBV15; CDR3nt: TGTGCCACCAGCAGAGGAAGGAACAGGGGCCATGAGCAGTTCTTC; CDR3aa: CATSRGRNRGHEQFF
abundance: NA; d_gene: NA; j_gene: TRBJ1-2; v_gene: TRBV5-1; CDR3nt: TGCGCCAGCAGCGAAGGAGGGGAGGGCTACACCTTC; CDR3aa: CASSEGGEGYTF
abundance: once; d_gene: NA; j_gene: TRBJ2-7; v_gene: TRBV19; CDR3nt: TGTGCCAGTAGTATCGGGTCCTACGAGCAGTACTTC; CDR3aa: CASSIGSYEQYF
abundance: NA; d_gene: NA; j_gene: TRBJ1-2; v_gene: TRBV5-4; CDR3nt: TGTGCCAGCAGCTATGCCGGGCTCTCATTAGAGGGCTACACCTTC; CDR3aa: CASSYAGLSLEGYTF
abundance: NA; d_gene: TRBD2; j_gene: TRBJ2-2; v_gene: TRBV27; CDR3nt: TGTGCCAGCACCTGGGGAGCGGGAACCTCCGGGGAGCTGTTTTTT; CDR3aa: CASTWGAGTSGELFF
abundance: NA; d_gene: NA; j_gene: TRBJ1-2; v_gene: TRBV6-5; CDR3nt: TGTGCCAGCAGTTACTCACCGGAGACATGGGATGGCTACACCTTC; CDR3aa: CASSYSPETWDGYTF
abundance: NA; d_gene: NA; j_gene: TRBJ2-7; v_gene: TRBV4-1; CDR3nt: TGCGCCAGCAGCCAGGAACCGCCTGGCGCAAACTCCTACGAGCAGTACTTC; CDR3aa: CASSQEPPGANSYEQYF
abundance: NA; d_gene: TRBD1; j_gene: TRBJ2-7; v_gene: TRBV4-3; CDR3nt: TGCGCCAGCAGCCAAGATTTCGGGACAGGATTGGACGAGCAGTACTTC; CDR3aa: CASSQDFGTGLDEQYF
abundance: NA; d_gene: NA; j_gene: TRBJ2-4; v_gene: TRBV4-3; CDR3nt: TGCGCCAGCAGCCAAGAAATGCAAACTGAGGAGGTAGCCAAAAACATTCAGTACTTC; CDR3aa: CASSQEMQTEEVAKNIQYF
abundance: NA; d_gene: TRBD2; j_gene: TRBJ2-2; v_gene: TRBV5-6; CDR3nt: TGTGCCAGCAGCTTGGAAGCGGGAGCTTACTCCGGGGAGCTGTTTTTT; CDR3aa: CASSLEAGAYSGELFF
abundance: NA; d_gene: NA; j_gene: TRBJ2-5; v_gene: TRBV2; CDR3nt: TGTGCCAGCGATATGGGGGGCCGTGGGAATCAAGAGACCCAGTACTTC; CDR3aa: CASDMGGRGNQETQYF
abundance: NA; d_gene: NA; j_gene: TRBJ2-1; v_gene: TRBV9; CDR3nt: TGTGCCAGCAGCGATCTAGCTTACAATGAGCAGTTCTTC; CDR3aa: CASSDLAYNEQFF
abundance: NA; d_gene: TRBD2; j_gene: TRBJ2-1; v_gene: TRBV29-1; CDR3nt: TGCAGCGTTGAAGGTAGCGGGAGCTACAATGAGCAGTTCTTC; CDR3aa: CSVEGSGSYNEQFF
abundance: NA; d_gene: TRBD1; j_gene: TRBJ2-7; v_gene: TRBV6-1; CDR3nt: TGTGCCAGCAGGGACAGGTACTCCTACGAGCAGTACTTC; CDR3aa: CASRDRYSYEQYF
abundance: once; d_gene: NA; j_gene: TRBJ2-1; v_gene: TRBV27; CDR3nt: TGTGCCAGCAGCCCAGGAGGGCCGCCCTACAATGAGCAGTTCTTC; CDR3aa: CASSPGGPPYNEQFF
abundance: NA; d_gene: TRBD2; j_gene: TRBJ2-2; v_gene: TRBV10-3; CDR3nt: TGTGCCATCGGGACTAGCGGGGGAAACACCGGGGAGCTGTTTTTT; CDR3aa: CAIGTSGGNTGELFF
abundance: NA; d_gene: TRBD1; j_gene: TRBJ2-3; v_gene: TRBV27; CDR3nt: TGTGCCAGCAGTTTATTGACAGGGGGCACAGATACGCAGTATTTT; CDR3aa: CASSLLTGGTDTQYF
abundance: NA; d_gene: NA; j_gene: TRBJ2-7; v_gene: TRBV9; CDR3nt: TGTGCCAGCAGCGTGGGGGACGGCTCCTACGAGCAGTACTTC; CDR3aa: CASSVGDGSYEQYF
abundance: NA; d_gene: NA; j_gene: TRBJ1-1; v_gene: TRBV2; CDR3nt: TGTGCCAGCAATAGACAGGTATTACTAATGAACACTGAAGCTTTCTTT; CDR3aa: CASNRQVLLMNTEAFF
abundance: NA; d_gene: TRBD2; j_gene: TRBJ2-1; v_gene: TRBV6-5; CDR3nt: TGTGCCAGCAGTACGACTAGCGGGCTGTACAATGAGCAGTTCTTC; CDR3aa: CASSTTSGLYNEQFF
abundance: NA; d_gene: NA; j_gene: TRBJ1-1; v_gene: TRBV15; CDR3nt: TGTGCCACCAGCAGAGAAAGGAACACTGAAGCTTTCTTT; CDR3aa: CATSRERNTEAFF
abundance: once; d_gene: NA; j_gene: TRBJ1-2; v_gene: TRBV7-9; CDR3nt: TGTGCCAGCAGCATGCCAGGGTATAACTATGGCTACACCTTC; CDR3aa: CASSMPGYNYGYTF